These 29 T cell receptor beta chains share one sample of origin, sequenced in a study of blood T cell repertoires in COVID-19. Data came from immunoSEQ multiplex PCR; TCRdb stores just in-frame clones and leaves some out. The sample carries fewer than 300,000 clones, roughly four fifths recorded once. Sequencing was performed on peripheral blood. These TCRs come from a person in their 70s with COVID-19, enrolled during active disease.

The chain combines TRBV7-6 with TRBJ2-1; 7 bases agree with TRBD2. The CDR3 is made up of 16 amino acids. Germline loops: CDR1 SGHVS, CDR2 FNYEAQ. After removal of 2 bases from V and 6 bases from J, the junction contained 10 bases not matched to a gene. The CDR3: CASSLLTGGVGNEQFF. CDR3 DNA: TGTGCCAGCAGCTTACTGACGGGAGGAGTGGGCAATGAGCAGTTCTTC.

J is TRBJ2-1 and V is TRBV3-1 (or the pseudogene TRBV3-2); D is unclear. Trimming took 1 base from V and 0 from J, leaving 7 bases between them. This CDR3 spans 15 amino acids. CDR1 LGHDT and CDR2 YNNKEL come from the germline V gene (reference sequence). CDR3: CASSQATVSYNEQFF. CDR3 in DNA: TGTGCCAGCAGCCAAGCGACTGTCTCCTACAATGAGCAGTTCTTC.

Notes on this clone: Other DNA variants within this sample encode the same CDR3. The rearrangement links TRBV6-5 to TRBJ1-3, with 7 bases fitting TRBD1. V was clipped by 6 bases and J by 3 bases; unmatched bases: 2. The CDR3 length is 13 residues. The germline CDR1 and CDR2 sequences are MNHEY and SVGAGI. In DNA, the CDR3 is TGTGCCAGCAGCCGGGACAGTGGAAACACCATATATTTT. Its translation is CASSRDSGNTIYF.

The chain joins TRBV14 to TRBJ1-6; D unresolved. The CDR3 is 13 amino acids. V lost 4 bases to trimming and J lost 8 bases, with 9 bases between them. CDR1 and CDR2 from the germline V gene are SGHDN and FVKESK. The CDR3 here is CASSRRQDSPLHF. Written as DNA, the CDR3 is TGTGCCAGCAGCCGGAGGCAAGATTCACCCCTCCACTTT.

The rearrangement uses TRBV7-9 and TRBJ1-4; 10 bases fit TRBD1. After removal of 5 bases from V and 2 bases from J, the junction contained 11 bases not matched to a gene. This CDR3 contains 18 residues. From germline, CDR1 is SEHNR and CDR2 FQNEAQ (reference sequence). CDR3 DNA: TGTGCCAGCAGCACGACCGGGACAGGGGTAATGACTAATGAAAAACTGTTTTTT. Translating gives CASSTTGTGVMTNEKLFF.

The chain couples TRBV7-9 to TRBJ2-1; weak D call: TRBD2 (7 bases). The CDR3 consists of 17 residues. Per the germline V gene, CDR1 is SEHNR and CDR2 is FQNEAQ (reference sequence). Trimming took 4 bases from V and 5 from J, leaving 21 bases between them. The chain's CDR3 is CASSYGGGREEDNEQFF. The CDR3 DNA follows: TGTGCCAGCAGCTATGGGGGGGGCAGGGAAGAGGACAATGAGCAGTTCTTC.

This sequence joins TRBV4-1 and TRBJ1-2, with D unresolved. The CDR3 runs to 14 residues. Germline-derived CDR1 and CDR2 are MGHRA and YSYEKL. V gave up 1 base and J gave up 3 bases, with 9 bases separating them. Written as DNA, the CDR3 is TGCGCCAGCAGCCAAGCGGGTACGGACTATGGCTACACCTTC. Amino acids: CASSQAGTDYGYTF.

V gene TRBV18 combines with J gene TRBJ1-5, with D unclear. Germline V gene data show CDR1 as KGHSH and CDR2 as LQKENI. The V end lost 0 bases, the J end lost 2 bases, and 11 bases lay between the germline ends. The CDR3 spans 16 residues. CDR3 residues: CASSPPQDGGNQPQHF. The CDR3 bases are TGTGCCAGCTCACCACCGCAGGATGGTGGCAATCAGCCCCAGCATTTT.

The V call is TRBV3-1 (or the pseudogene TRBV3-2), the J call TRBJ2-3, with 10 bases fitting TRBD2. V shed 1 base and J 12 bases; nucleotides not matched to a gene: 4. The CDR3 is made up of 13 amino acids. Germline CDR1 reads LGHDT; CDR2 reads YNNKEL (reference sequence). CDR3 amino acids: CASSQGASGGQYF. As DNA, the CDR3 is TGTGCCAGCAGCCAAGGGGCTAGCGGGGGCCAGTATTTT.

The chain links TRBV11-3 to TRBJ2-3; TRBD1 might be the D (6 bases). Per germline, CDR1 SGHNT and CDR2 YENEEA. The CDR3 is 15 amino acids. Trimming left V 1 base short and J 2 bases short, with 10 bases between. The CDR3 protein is CASSLGQGTTDTQYF. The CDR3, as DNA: TGTGCCAGCAGCTTAGGGCAGGGGACCACAGATACGCAGTATTTT.

The CDR3 DNA reads as TGCGCCAGCAGCCCCCGGACAGACACCCCCCGGGAGACCCAGTACTTC. Protein sequence: CASSPRTDTPRETQYF. V usage is TRBV5-1 and J usage is TRBJ2-5; tentative D call: TRBD1 (6 bases). Germline lookup yields CDR1 SGHRS and CDR2 YFSETQ. Between the trimmed V and J ends, which lost 4 bases and 5 bases, there was a span of 21 bases. The CDR3 has 16 amino acids.

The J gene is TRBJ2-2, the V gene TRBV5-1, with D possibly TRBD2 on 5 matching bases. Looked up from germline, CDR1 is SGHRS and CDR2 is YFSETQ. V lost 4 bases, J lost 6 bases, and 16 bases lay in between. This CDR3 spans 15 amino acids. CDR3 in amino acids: CASSLRGDRSGELFF. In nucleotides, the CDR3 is TGCGCCAGCAGCCTCCGGGGAGATAGATCCGGGGAGCTGTTTTTT.

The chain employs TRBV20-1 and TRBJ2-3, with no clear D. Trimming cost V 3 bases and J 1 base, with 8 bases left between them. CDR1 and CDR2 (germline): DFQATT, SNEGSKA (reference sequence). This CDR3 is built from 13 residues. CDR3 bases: TGCAGTGCTAGTGTGTCTGGCACAGATACGCAGTATTTT. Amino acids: CSASVSGTDTQYF.

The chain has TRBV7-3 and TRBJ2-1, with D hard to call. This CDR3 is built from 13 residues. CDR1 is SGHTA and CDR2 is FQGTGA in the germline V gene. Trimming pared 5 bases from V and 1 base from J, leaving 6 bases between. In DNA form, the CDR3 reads TGTGCCAGCAGCCAGAATTCCTACAATGAGCAGTTCTTC. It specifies CASSQNSYNEQFF.

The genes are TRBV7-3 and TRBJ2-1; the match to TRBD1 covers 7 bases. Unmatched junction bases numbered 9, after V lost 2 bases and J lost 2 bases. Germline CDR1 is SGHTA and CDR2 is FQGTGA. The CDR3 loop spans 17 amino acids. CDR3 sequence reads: CASSLLPGTEPYNEQFF. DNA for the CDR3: TGTGCCAGCAGCTTATTGCCCGGGACAGAGCCCTACAATGAGCAGTTCTTC.

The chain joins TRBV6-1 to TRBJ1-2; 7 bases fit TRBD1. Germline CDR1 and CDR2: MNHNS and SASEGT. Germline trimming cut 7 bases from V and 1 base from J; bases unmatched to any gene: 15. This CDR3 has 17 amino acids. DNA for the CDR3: TGTGCCAGCATTGACAGGGCCATCGCGACTTATAACTATGGCTACACCTTC. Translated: CASIDRAIATYNYGYTF.

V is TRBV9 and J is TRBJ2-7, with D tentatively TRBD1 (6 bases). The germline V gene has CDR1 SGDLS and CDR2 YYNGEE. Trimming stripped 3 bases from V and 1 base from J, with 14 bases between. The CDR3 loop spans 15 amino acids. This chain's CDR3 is CASSAGDGTSYEQYF. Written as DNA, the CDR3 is TGTGCCAGCAGCGCAGGGGACGGAACGTCCTACGAGCAGTACTTC. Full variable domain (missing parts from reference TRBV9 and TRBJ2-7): DSGVTQTPKHLITATGQRVTLRCSPRSGDLSVYWYQQSLDQGLQFLIQYYNGEERAKGNILERFSAQQFPDLHSELNLSSLELGDSALYFCASSAGDGTSYEQYFGPGTRLTVT.

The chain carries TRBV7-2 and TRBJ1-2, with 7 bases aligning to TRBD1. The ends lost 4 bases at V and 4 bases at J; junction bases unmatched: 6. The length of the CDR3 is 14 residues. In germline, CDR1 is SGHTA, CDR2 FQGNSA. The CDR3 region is CASSWDRVAYGYTF. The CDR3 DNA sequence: TGTGCCAGCAGCTGGGACAGAGTCGCCTATGGCTACACCTTC.

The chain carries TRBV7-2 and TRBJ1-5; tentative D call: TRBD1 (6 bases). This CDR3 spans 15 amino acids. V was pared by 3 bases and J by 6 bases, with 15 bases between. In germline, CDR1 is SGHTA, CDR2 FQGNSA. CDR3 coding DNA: TGTGCCAGCAGCTTTAGCGGGGGGGCCCTTCAGCCCCAGCATTTT. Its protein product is CASSFSGGALQPQHF.

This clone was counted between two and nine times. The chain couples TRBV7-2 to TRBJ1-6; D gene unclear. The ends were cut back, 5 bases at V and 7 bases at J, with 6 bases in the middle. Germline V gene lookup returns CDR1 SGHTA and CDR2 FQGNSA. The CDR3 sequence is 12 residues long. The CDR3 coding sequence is TGTGCCAGCAGCCGCGGGAATTCACCCCTCCACTTT. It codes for CASSRGNSPLHF. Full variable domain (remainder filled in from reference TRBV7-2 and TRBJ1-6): GAGVSQSPSNKVTEKGKDVELRCDPISGHTALYWYRQSLGQGLEFLIYFQGNSAPDKSGLPSDRFSAERTGGSVSTLTIQRTQQEDSAVYLCASSRGNSPLHFGNGTRLTVT.

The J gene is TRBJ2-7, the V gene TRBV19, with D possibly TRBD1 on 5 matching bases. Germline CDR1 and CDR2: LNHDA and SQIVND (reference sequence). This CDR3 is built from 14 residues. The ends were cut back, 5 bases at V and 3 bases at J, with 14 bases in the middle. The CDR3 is CASSSGSQGYEQYF. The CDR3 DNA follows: TGTGCCAGTAGTTCCGGGTCCCAGGGCTACGAGCAGTACTTC.

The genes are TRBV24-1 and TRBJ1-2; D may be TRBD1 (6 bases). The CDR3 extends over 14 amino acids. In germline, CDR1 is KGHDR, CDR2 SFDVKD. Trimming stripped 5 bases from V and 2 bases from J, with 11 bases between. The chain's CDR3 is CATSGPQGNYGYTF. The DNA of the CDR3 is TGTGCCACCAGTGGACCTCAGGGGAACTATGGCTACACCTTC.

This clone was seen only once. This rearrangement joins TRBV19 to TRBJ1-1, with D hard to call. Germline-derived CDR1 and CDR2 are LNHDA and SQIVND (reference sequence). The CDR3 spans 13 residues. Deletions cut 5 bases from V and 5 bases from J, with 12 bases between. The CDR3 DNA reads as TGTGCCAGTAGTTCCAACAGAGAAACTGAAGCTTTCTTT. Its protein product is CASSSNRETEAFF.

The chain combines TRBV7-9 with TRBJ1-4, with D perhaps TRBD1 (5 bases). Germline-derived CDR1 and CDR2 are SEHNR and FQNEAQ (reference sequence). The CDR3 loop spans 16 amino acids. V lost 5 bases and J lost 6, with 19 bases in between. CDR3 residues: CASSPQEFQGDEKLFF. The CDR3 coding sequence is TGTGCCAGCAGCCCCCAGGAATTTCAGGGTGATGAAAAACTGTTTTTT.

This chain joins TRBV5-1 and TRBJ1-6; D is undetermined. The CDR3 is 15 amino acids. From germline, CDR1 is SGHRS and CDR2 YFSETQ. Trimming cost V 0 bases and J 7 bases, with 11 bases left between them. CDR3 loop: CASSLVSGPNSPLHF. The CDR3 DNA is TGCGCCAGCAGCTTGGTTTCAGGTCCCAATTCACCCCTCCACTTT.

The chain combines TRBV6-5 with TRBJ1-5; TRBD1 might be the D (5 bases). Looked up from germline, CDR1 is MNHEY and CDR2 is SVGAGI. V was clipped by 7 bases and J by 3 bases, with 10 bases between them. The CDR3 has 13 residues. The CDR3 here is CASTREVNQPQHF. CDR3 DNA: TGTGCCAGCACCAGGGAGGTCAATCAGCCCCAGCATTTT.

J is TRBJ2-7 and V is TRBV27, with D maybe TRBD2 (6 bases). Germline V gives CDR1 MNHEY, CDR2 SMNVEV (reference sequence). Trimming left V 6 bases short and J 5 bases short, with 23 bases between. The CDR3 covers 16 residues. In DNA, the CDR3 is TGTGCCAGCAGCCTCCAGAGGAGGGCGGGTCCACACGAGCAGTACTTC. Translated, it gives CASSLQRRAGPHEQYF.

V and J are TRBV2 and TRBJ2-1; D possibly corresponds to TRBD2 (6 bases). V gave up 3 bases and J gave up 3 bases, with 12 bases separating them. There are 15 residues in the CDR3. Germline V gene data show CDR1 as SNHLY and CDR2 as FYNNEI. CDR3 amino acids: CASSDPGEHYNEQFF. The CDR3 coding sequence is TGTGCCAGCAGTGACCCGGGGGAGCACTACAATGAGCAGTTCTTC. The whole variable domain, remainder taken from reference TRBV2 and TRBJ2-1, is EPEVTQTPSHQVTQMGQEVILRCVPISNHLYFYWYRQILGQKVEFLVSFYNNEISEKSEIFDDQFSVERPDGSNFTLKIRSTKLEDSAMYFCASSDPGEHYNEQFFGPGTRLTVL.

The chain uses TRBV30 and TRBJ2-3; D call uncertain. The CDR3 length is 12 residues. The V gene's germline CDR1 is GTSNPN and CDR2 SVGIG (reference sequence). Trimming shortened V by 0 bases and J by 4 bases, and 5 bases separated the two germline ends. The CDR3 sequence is CAWSVRADTQYF. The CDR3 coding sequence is TGTGCCTGGAGTGTACGGGCAGATACGCAGTATTTT.